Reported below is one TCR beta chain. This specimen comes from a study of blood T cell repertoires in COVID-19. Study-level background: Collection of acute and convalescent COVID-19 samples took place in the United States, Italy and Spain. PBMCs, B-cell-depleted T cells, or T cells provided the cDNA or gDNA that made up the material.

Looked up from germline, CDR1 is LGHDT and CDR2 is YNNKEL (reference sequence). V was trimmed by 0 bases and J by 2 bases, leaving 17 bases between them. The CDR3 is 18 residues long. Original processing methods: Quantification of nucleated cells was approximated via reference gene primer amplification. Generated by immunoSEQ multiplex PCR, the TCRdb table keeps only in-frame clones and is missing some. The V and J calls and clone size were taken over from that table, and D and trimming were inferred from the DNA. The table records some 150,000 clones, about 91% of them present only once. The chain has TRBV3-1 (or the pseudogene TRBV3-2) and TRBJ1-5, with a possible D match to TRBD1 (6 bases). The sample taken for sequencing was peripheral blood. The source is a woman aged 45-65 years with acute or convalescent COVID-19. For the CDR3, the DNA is TGTGCCAGCAGCCAAGAAAGGACAGACATCTTAGGCAATCAGCCCCAGCATTTT. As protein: CASSQERTDILGNQPQHF.